Reported below is one TCR beta chain. Its cognate antigen has yet to be identified. Base qualities were left out, and no much larger clone turns up one base away. The cohort consisted of hundreds of healthy bone marrow donors. All cohort members were sampled while nominally healthy, although unrecorded immune exposures were likely present. The donor was CMV seronegative and belonged to the group of several hundred seronegative cohort members. A peripheral blood sample was collected from each donor, and TCR beta sequencing was performed on peripheral blood mononuclear cells. The Qiagen DNeasy Blood Extraction Kit was used to extract genomic DNA from the blood cell samples. V is shortened by 5 bases, J by 7 bases, and the region joining them spans 17 bases. CDR1 is given as SGHRS and CDR2 as YFSETQ, both from the germline V gene. Reading from cysteine to phenylalanine, the CDR3 counts 14 amino acids. Just CDR3 DNA is preserved here, 42 bases in frame from base 1.

The entry originates in a study of cytomegalovirus exposure and HLA in healthy donors (TCRdb year 2017). About the study as a whole: In an earlier analysis of 587 of the donors, about 270 Gb of sequence data and some 120 million unique TCR beta sequences from 150 million to 200 million T cells were reported. In an earlier analysis of 550 to 700 of the donors, high-throughput TCR beta sequencing was used to judge whether each TCR beta V gene segment behaved as functional or pseudogenic. Several DR-DQ haplotypes were handled as single units for association and clustering, since linkage in the cohort was strong. The number of typed donors differed by locus: roughly 620-640 for A, B, C, DRB1 and DQB1; roughly 510 for DQA1; roughly 600 for DPA1; and about 450 for DPB1. In the later analysis, no new phenotypic data were used to find candidate immune exposures; instead, reliance was placed on TCR beta sequences and their occurrence across donors. In addition to the first cohort of 650 to 800 subjects, a separate validation cohort of 130 or so different subjects was used. In a later genetic analysis, genome-wide SNP genotypes for about 55% of the 666 donors were used, and that subset was treated as a discovery cohort. All discovery cohort repertoires had been generated on a single sequencing platform. A later analysis re-examined previously published TCR beta repertoires from roughly 650 donors and added high-resolution HLA genotyping to investigate patterns of TCR occurrence. The study aimed to test whether signatures of past pathogen exposure could be identified by cataloging public T cell receptors. Across around 400 genotyped donors of the cohort, an average of approximately 220,000 unique TCR beta nucleotide sequences per donor were sequenced, and 15% to 20% of those sequences were non-productive. The T cell repertoires of some 700 subjects were profiled by immunosequencing and related to cytomegalovirus serostatus. To predict cytomegalovirus infection status, the study brought together high-throughput TCR immunosequencing, statistical association of individual TCRs with disease status, and machine learning. Donor age, sex, ethnicity and CMV serostatus were collected together with the repertoire data. Class I and class II HLA loci were covered by the typing at four-digit resolution. An early release covering roughly 600 HLA-typed donors comprised about 300 gigabases of sequencing data and around 85 million unique TCR sequences. The genetic ancestry cluster associated with self-reported Caucasian donors included 80% to 90% of the roughly 390 genotyped donors.

What the research found in general, with its limitations: A group of highly shared sequence variants was considered likely to be a technical artifact of the sequencing pipeline. Across donors, most TCR sequences were observed very rarely, whereas some public TCRs were present in many individuals. The cohort was sequenced for TCR beta chains only, and without alpha or paired-chain data the features that could be detected were limited. In an earlier analysis of some 640 of the donors, most TCR beta V segments were observed in productive rearrangements about 90% or about 30% of the time, broadly matching IMGT annotations. When HLA alleles, especially DR and DQ, strongly co-occurred, TCR associations were difficult to assign to individual alleles. Cytomegalovirus status was reported to be diagnosed by the classifier with high specificity and sensitivity in both the original and validation cohorts. A later genetic analysis associated a missense DCLRE1C variant with V-gene and J-gene trimming of TCR beta chains, and an independent cohort replicated the association. A further reported finding was that TCR beta sequences accurately predicted the HLA-A and HLA-B alleles for most subjects in the first cohort. Because some donors lacked HLA typing at each locus, the association tests relied only on the typed subset. A later genetic analysis reported fewer N-insertions in productive TCRs among donors in an Asian-associated ancestry cluster than the roughly 700-donor mean. Because counts were too low, about 17 rarely observed V segments, including chromosome 9 orphons, were excluded from the earlier analysis of some 540 of the donors. According to a later analysis, most CMV-associated TCR beta chains appeared to be HLA-restricted, and the HLA associations seemed to be driven largely by CMV exposure. Several of the top co-occurrence clusters appeared to be linked to parvovirus B19, influenza, CMV and Epstein-Barr virus, according to a later analysis. A later analysis associated 17,000 or so TCR beta sequences with specific HLA alleles at a false discovery rate of 0.05. Sequencing depth was assumed to be roughly uniform across donors in the presence/absence analyses, though that assumption may not hold. A later analysis found that TCR association rates varied across HLA loci, with DRB1 alleles showing the most associated TCRs and HLA-C alleles the fewest. In the study, 150 to 200 TCR beta chains were listed as associated with cytomegalovirus. Linkage disequilibrium might explain the correlated functional status among segregating V segments, but an unknown experimental factor could not be excluded. Some IMGT-functional V segments, including TRBV6-2 and TRBV6-3, could not be distinguished by the 87-base-pair reads and were therefore excluded. According to the authors, the approach could potentially be generalized to other disease states and immunological phenotypes. For the cohort, immune exposure information was limited to CMV serostatus. A few of the identified cytomegalovirus-associated TCR beta chains were confirmed in vitro to be specific for cytomegalovirus antigens. In a later analysis, HLA-associated TCR beta chains were found to be more clonally expanded and to have lower generation probabilities than equally common non-associated chains.

The library relied on the immunoSEQ multiplex PCR assay. For the multiplex PCR, a mixture combining 60 forward primers for TCR Vbeta segments and 13 reverse primers for TCR Jbeta segments was used. Amplification of the CDR3 region of rearranged TCR beta genes was performed with a multiplex PCR assay on genomic DNA. Amplified TCR beta libraries were sequenced as 87-base-pair reads on the Illumina HiSeq System. As for the original processing: A later analysis tallied roughly 80 million unique TCR beta chains across the 600 to 700 repertoires, and approximately 11 million of those chains were shared by two or more donors. Raw reads were error-corrected and collapsed into unique sequences with a nearest-neighbor algorithm that merged closely related sequences to remove PCR and sequencing errors. To assign V, D and J gene segments, CDR3 sequences were aligned to IMGT reference sequences. Each retained sequence needed at least a six-nucleotide match to both a V gene segment and a J gene segment. Rearrangements were classified as productive when the CDR3 lacked stop codons and remained in frame with V and J, and all other rearrangements were classified as non-productive. Following IMGT convention, CDR3 was defined as the stretch from the second conserved V-encoded cysteine up to the conserved J-encoded phenylalanine. The earlier analysis of about 590 of the donors excluded sequences that lacked an unambiguous match to a single V gene segment. In an earlier analysis of a few hundred of the donors, a V segment was called functional when productive rearrangements were above 56.7%, and segregating when the standard deviation between donors exceeded 5%. To diagnose cytomegalovirus status from the catalog of TCR beta chain sequences, a statistical classification framework was built. A later analysis assigned V and J genes by comparing TCR nucleotide sequences with IMGT/GENE-DB human TR gene sequences. Using the TCRdist pipeline, a later analysis assigned CDR3 sequences along with most-parsimonious VDJ recombination scenarios. A later analysis defined each TCR beta chain by its CDR3 amino acid sequence plus V-gene family, and excluded reads lacking a unique V-gene family. As a way to deal with suspected cross-contamination and a sequencing artifact, a later analysis dropped 450 to 700 nucleotide sequences that were highly shared and had low generation probability. A later analysis calculated a clonal expansion index for each public chain from normalized within-repertoire ranks of inferred template counts. A later analysis computed generation probabilities with a VDJ recombination model fitted to out-of-frame rearrangements, and checked the results against IGoR. Hypergeometric tests were used in a later analysis to score TCR-TCR, TCR-HLA and TCR-CMV co-occurrence, with a repertoire-size bias correction applied to the TCR pairs. In a later analysis, false discovery rates were estimated by permuting HLA or CMV assignments 20 times. A later analysis grouped co-occurring TCRs with DBSCAN, adding TCRdist sequence similarity when clustering within HLA-allele-positive subsets. For co-occurrence clustering, repertoires with fewer than 30,000 or more than 120,000 public chains were excluded, along with 5 or 6 repertoires with anomalous nucleotide sharing. TCRdb's version of the immuneACCESS table is confined to in-frame rearrangements and falls short of the full clone set. An unresolved V gene accounts for under half of the shortfall where checked; the remainder is of unknown origin. That table gives V, J and clone size, and the DNA gave D and trimming. The sample table shows more than 95,000 clones, and roughly 74% are seen once. The ten largest clones represent around 3.9% of the sample.

Input material: PBMCs. Recombination linked TRBV5-1 to TRBJ2-3; the D region possibly corresponds to TRBD2 (5 bases align). The clonotype was recovered from a man aged 35-49 years in good health and CMV-seronegative. The nucleotide sequence is given as TGCGCCAGCAGATATTATAACCCGGGAAATACGCAGTATTTT. It codes for CASRYYNPGNTQYF.